This paragraph covers one T cell receptor beta chain sequence. Germline V lookup: CDR1 SEHNR, CDR2 FQNEAQ (reference sequence). V was clipped by 3 bases and J by 3 bases, with 12 bases between them. This CDR3 contains 14 residues. This sample was taken from a study of shared clonotypes between healthy human individuals. The assay used deep level. Assay used: immunoSEQ multiplex PCR; TCRdb lists only in-frame clones, some missing. Of 950,000 to 1,100,000 clones listed, approximately 76% were seen once; the top ten hold roughly 1.4%. The rearrangement links TRBV7-9 to TRBJ2-7; either TRBD1 or TRBD2 may fit D (5 bases each). Input material: memory CD4+ T cells sorted from blood. Subset reported: CD45RA-negative fraction. The TCR comes from a man between 18 and 29 years old in good health. In DNA, the CDR3 is TGTGCCAGCAGCTTTGGTGGGGGACGCTACGAGCAGTACTTC. Its translation is CASSFGGGRYEQYF.